This passage covers 7 T cell receptor beta chains from one sample sequenced in a study of blood T cell repertoires in COVID-19. Sequencing used immunoSEQ multiplex PCR; TCRdb keeps in-frame clones, though not all of them. This sample has some 330,000 clones; more than 85% occur once, and the top ten carry around 18%. Sequencing input: PBMCs or T cells enriched from blood (not recorded which). The receptors here all came from a woman in her 30s who had recovered from COVID-19.

This rearrangement joins TRBV28 to TRBJ1-5; 9 nucleotides agree with TRBD1. Germline loops: CDR1 MDHEN, CDR2 SYDVKM. The V segment lost 7 bases and the J segment 2 bases; nucleotides outside the gene matches: 6. This CDR3 has 15 amino acids. The CDR3 sequence: CASIKQGAGNQPQHF. DNA of the CDR3: TGTGCCAGCATAAAACAGGGGGCAGGCAATCAGCCCCAGCATTTT. The full variable domain, its missing parts supplied by reference TRBV28 and TRBJ1-5, is DVKVTQSSRYLVKRTGEKVFLECVQDMDHENMFWYRQDPGLGLRLIYFSYDVKMKEKGDIPEGYSVSREKKERFSLILESASTNQTSMYLCASIKQGAGNQPQHFGDGTRLSIL.

V usage is TRBV6-5 and J usage is TRBJ2-2, with TRBD2 matching 11 bases. Germline-derived CDR1 and CDR2 are MNHEY and SVGAGI. The J segment lost 6 bases and the V segment lost 6 bases, leaving 6 bases of the junction unmatched. The CDR3 consists of 15 residues. CDR3 sequence: CASSRSGRAAGELFF. In DNA form, the CDR3 reads TGTGCCAGCAGCCGTAGCGGGAGGGCCGCCGGGGAGCTGTTTTTT.

The gene calls are TRBV10-3 and TRBJ2-3, with 7 bases lining up with TRBD2. The V gene's germline CDR1 is ENHRY and CDR2 SYGVKD. V was pared by 0 bases and J by 2 bases, with 5 bases of the junction left unmatched. This CDR3 has 16 residues. The CDR3: CAISESLGGNTDTQYF. CDR3 nucleotide sequence: TGTGCCATCAGTGAGTCCCTCGGGGGGAACACAGATACGCAGTATTTT.

With respect to this clone: One end of the junction does not line up with germline, which may come from a read error. V gene TRBV11-1 combines with J gene TRBJ2-3; 10 bases agree with TRBD2. There are 14 residues in the CDR3. Germline lookup yields CDR1 SGHAT and CDR2 FQDESV (reference sequence). The chain's CDR3 is CASSLAGVGDTQYF. The CDR3 nucleotides are TGTGCCAGCAGCCTAGCGGGAGTGGGAGATACGCAGTATTTT.

The V and J genes are TRBV4-1 and TRBJ1-4; 10 bases agree with TRBD1. V shed 1 base, J shed 8 bases, and the junction held 25 bases outside the gene matches. The CDR3 extends over 22 amino acids. CDR1 and CDR2 (germline): MGHRA, YSYEKL. In DNA form, the CDR3 reads TGCGCCAGCAGCCAAGTCGGGGAAGGCGGGGCCCTCGGGAGACAGGGGGCGGAAAAACTGTTTTTT. Its translation: CASSQVGEGGALGRQGAEKLFF.

The V and J genes are TRBV7-2 and TRBJ2-7; 11 bases are shared with TRBD2. The germline gives CDR1 SGHTA, CDR2 FQGNSA. The J segment lost 6 bases and the V segment lost 5 bases, leaving 6 bases of the junction unmatched. The CDR3 has 14 amino acids. The CDR3 DNA reads TGTGCCAGCAGCCAGGGACTAGCGGCTCTCGAGCAGTACTTC. It is translated as CASSQGLAALEQYF.

This clone was seen once. The chain joins TRBV6-6 to TRBJ2-7; 8 bases match TRBD1. Germline V gives CDR1 MNHNY, CDR2 SVGAGI (reference sequence). The CDR3 runs to 12 residues. The V gene end was trimmed by 3 bases and the J gene end by 11 bases; junction bases not matched to a gene: 6. In nucleotides, the CDR3 is TGTGCCAGCAGTTATCAGACAGGGGAGGAGTACTTC. It specifies CASSYQTGEEYF.